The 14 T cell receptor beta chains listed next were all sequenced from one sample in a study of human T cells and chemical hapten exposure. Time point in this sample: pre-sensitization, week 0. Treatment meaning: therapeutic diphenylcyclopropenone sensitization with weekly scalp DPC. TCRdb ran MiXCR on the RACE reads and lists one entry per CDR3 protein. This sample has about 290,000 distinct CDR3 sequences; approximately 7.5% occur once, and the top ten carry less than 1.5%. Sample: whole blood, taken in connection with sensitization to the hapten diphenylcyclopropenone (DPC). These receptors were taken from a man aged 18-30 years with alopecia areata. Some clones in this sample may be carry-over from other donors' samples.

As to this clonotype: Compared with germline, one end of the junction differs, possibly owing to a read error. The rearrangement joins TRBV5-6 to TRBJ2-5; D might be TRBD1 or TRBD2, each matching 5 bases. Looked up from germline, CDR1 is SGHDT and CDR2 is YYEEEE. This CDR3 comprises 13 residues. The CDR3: CASSPSPGTEDDF. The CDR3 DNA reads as TGTGCCAGCAGCCCATCCCCCGGGACGGAGGACGACTTC.

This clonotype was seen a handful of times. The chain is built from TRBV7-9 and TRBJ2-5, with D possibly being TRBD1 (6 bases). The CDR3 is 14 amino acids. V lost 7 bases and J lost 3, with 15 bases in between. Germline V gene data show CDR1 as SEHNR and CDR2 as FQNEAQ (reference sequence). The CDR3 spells CASTSYQGKETQYF. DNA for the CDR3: TGTGCCAGCACCTCATATCAGGGGAAAGAGACCCAGTACTTC. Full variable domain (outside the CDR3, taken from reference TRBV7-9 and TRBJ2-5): DTGVSQNPRHKITKRGQNVTFRCDPISEHNRLYWYRQTLGQGPEFLTYFQNEAQLEKSRLLSDRFSAERPKGSFSTLEIQRTEQGDSAMYLCASTSYQGKETQYFGPGTRLLVL.

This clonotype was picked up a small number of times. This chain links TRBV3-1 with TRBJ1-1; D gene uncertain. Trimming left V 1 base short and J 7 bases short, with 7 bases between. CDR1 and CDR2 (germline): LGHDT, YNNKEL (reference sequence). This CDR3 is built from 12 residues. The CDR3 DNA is TGTGCCAGCAGCCAAGGAATCTATGAAGCTTTCTTT. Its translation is CASSQGIYEAFF.

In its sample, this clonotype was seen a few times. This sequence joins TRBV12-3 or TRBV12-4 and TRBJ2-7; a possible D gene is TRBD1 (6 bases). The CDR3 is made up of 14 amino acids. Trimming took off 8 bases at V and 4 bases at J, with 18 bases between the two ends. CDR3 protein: CASGPQGFLYEQYF. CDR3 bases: TGTGCCAGCGGACCCCAGGGGTTTCTATACGAGCAGTACTTC.

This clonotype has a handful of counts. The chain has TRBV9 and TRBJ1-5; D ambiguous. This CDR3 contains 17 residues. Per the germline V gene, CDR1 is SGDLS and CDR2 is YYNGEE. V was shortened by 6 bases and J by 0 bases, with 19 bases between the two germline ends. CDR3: CASTFQGRLYSNQPQHF. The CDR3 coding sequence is TGTGCCAGCACCTTCCAAGGGCGGCTCTATAGCAATCAGCCCCAGCATTTT.

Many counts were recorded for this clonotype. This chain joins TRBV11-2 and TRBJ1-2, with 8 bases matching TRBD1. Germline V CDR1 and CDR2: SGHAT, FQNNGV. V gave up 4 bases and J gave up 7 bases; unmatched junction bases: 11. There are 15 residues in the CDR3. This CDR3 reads CASSSPLGQGRGYTF. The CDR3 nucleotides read TGTGCCAGCAGCTCCCCCCTCGGACAGGGCCGTGGCTACACCTTC.

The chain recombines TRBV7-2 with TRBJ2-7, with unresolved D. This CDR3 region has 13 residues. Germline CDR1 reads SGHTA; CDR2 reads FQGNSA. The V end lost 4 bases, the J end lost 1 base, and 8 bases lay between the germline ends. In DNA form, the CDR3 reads TGTGCCAGCAGCTCGACCCTATCCTACGAGCAGTACTTC. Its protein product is CASSSTLSYEQYF.

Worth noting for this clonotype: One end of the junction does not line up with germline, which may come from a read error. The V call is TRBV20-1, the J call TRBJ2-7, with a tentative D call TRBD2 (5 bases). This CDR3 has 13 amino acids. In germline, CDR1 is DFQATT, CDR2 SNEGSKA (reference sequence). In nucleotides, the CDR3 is TGCAGTGCGAGAGACGGGATTATGTACGAGCAGTACTTC. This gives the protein CSARDGIMYEQYF.

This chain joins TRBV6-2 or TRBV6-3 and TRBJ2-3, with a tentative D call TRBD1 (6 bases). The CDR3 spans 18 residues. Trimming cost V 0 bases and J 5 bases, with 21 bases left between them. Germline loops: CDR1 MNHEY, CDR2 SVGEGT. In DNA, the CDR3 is TGTGCCAGCAGTTACTCGATAATCTGGGGGCGAGACGGAGATACGCAGTATTTT. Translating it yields CASSYSIIWGRDGDTQYF.

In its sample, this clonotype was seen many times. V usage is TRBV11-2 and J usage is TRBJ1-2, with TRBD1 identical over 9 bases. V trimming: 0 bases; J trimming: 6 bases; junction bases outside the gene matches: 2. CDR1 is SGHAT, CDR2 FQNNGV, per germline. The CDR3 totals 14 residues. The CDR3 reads CASSLDGTGNGYTF. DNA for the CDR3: TGTGCCAGCAGCTTAGACGGGACAGGGAATGGCTACACCTTC.

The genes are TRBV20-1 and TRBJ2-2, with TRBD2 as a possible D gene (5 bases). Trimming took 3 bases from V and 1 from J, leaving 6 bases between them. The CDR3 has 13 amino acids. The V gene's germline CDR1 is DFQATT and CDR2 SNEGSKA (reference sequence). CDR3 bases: TGCAGTGCTAGCGGGGTGAACACCGGGGAGCTGTTTTTT. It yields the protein CSASGVNTGELFF.

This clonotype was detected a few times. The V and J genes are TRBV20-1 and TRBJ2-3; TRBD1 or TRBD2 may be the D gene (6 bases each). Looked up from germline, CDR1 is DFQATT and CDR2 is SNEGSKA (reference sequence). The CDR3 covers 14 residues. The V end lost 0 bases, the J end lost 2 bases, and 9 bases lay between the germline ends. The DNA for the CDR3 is TGCAGTGCTAGAGAAGGGGGGCCCACAGATACGCAGTATTTT. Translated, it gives CSAREGGPTDTQYF.

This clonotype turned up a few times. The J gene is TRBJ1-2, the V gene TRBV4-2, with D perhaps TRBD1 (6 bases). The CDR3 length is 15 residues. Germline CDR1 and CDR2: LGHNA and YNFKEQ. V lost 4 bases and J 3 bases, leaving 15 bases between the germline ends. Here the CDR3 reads CASSPRQEPDYGYTF. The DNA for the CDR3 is TGTGCCAGCAGCCCACGACAGGAACCCGACTATGGCTACACCTTC.

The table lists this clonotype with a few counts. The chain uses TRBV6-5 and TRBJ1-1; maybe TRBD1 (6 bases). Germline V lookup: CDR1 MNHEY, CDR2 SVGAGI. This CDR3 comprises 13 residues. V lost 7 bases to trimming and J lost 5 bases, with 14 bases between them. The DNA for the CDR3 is TGTGCCAGCACCAGGGGCAGGGAGACTGAAGCTTTCTTT. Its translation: CASTRGRETEAFF.